This TCR beta chain was profiled in a study of long-term antiretroviral therapy in people with HIV. This clone has a single count. The antigen remains undetermined. Each donor provided at least one pre-ART PBMC sample and at least two post-ART PBMC samples. Trimming left V 0 bases short and J 1 base short, with 7 bases between. This CDR3 comprises 14 residues. Per germline, CDR1 SGHDT and CDR2 YYEEEE. Version v3.0 of the immunoSEQ assay ran at survey level. A per-sample goal of about 40,000-55,000 T-cell genomes was targeted by sequencing. Libraries were prepared by immunoSEQ multiplex PCR; TCRdb keeps only in-frame clonotypes and omits some of them. This sample has thousands of clones; about 84% occur once, and the top ten carry roughly 13%. Broader study findings: Control repertoires displayed wider CDR3 length ranges than the HIV repertoires. Blood obtained between the mid-2000s and the late 2010s may reflect older ART regimens.

The receptor comes from a middle-aged man with HIV. The chain recombines TRBV5-6 with TRBJ1-1; no definite D call. This material consisted of unsorted PBMCs, taken around 2.6 years before starting antiretroviral therapy. The CDR3 loop reads CASSLVAGNTEAFF. The CDR3 DNA follows: TGTGCCAGCAGCTTGGTAGCGGGGAACACTGAAGCTTTCTTT.